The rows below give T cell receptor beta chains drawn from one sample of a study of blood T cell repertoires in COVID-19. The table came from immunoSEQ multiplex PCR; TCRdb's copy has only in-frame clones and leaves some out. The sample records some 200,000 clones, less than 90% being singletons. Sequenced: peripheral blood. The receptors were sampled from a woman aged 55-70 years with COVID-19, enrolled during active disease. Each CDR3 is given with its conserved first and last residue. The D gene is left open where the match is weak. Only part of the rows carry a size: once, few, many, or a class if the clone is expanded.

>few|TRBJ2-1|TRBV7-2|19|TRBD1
CASSSGRGQGAYYINEQFF
TGTGCCAGCAGCTCGGGTAGAGGACAGGGGGCTTACTATATCAATGAGCAGTTCTTC
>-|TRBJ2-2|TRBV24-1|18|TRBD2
CATSDFGLAGGPTGELFF
TGTGCCACCAGTGATTTCGGACTAGCGGGAGGGCCCACCGGGGAGCTGTTTTTT
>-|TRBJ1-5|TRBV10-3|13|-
CAITPGSNQPQHF
TGTGCCATCACCCCGGGGAGCAATCAGCCCCAGCATTTT
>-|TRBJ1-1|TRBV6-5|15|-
CASNKEGGRGTEAFF
TGTGCCAGCAATAAAGAAGGGGGAAGAGGCACTGAAGCTTTCTTT
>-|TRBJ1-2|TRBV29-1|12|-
CSVDSTNYGYTF
TGCAGCGTTGACAGTACTAACTATGGCTACACCTTC
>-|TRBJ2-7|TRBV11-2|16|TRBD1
CASSLDPRTGSYEQYF
TGTGCCAGCAGCTTAGATCCGCGGACAGGGTCCTACGAGCAGTACTTC
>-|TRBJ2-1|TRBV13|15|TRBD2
CASSLRTSGNNEQFF
TGTGCCAGCAGCTTACGGACTAGCGGGAACAATGAGCAGTTCTTC
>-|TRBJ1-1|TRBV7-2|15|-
CASSLQGWLGTEAFF
TGTGCCAGCAGCTTGCAGGGGTGGTTGGGCACTGAAGCTTTCTTT
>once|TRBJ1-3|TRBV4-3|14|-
CASSQSGVGNTIYF
TGCGCCAGCAGCCAATCCGGGGTCGGAAACACCATATATTTT
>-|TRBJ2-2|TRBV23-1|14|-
CASSQEGESGELFF
TGCGCCAGCAGTCAGGAGGGTGAGTCCGGGGAGCTGTTTTTT
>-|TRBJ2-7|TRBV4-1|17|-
CASSQVKGTGHPYEQYF
TGCGCCAGCAGCCAAGTCAAGGGGACGGGACATCCCTACGAGCAGTACTTC
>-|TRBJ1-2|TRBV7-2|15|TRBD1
CASSLDRGRSDGYTF
TGTGCCAGCAGCTTAGATAGGGGGCGCTCGGATGGCTACACCTTC
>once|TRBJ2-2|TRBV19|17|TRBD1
CASTHGRGQGYTGELFF
TGTGCCAGTACCCATGGGAGGGGACAGGGCTACACCGGGGAGCTGTTTTTT
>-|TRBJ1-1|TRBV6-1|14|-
CASSEAVLNTEAFF
TGTGCCAGCAGTGAAGCCGTCCTGAACACTGAAGCTTTCTTT
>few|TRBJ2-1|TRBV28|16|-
CASRDTSRSSYNEQFF
TGTGCCAGCAGGGACACGAGTAGGAGCTCCTACAATGAGCAGTTCTTC
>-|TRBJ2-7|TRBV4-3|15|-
CASSPRLASLYEQYF
TGCGCCAGCAGCCCAAGGCTAGCTTCATTGTACGAGCAGTACTTC
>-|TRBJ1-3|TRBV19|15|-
CASSSPLGAGNTIYF
TGTGCCAGTAGTAGCCCCCTGGGAGCTGGAAACACCATATATTTT
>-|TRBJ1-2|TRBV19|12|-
CASSSRTVGYTF
TGTGCCAGTAGTAGTAGGACAGTTGGCTACACCTTC
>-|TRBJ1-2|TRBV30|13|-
CAWSAGNSYGYTF
TGTGCCTGGAGTGCAGGAAACTCCTATGGCTACACCTTC
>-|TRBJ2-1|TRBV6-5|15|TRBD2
CASSPTSVGYNEQFF
TGTGCCAGCAGTCCCACTAGCGTCGGCTACAATGAGCAGTTCTTC
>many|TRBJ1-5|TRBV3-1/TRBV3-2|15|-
CASSQGKTGNQPQHF
TGTGCCAGCAGCCAAGGAAAAACAGGGAATCAGCCCCAGCATTTT
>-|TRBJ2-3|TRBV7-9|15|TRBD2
CASSLDAGAIDTQYF
TGTGCCAGCAGCTTAGATGCGGGAGCTATAGATACGCAGTATTTT